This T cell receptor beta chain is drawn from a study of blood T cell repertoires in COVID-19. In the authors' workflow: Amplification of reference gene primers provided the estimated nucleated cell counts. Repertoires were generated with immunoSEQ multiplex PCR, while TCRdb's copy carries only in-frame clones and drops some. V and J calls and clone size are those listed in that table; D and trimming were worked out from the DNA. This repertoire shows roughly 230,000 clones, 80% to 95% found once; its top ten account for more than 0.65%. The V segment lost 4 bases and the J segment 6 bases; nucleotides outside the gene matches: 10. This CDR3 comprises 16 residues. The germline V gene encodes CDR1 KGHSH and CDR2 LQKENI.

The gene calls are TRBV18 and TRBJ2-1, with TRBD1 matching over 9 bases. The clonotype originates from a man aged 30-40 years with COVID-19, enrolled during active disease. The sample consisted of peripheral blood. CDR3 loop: CASSLRGQGLGNEQFF. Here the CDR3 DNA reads TGTGCCAGCTCACTACGGGGACAGGGTTTGGGCAATGAGCAGTTCTTC.